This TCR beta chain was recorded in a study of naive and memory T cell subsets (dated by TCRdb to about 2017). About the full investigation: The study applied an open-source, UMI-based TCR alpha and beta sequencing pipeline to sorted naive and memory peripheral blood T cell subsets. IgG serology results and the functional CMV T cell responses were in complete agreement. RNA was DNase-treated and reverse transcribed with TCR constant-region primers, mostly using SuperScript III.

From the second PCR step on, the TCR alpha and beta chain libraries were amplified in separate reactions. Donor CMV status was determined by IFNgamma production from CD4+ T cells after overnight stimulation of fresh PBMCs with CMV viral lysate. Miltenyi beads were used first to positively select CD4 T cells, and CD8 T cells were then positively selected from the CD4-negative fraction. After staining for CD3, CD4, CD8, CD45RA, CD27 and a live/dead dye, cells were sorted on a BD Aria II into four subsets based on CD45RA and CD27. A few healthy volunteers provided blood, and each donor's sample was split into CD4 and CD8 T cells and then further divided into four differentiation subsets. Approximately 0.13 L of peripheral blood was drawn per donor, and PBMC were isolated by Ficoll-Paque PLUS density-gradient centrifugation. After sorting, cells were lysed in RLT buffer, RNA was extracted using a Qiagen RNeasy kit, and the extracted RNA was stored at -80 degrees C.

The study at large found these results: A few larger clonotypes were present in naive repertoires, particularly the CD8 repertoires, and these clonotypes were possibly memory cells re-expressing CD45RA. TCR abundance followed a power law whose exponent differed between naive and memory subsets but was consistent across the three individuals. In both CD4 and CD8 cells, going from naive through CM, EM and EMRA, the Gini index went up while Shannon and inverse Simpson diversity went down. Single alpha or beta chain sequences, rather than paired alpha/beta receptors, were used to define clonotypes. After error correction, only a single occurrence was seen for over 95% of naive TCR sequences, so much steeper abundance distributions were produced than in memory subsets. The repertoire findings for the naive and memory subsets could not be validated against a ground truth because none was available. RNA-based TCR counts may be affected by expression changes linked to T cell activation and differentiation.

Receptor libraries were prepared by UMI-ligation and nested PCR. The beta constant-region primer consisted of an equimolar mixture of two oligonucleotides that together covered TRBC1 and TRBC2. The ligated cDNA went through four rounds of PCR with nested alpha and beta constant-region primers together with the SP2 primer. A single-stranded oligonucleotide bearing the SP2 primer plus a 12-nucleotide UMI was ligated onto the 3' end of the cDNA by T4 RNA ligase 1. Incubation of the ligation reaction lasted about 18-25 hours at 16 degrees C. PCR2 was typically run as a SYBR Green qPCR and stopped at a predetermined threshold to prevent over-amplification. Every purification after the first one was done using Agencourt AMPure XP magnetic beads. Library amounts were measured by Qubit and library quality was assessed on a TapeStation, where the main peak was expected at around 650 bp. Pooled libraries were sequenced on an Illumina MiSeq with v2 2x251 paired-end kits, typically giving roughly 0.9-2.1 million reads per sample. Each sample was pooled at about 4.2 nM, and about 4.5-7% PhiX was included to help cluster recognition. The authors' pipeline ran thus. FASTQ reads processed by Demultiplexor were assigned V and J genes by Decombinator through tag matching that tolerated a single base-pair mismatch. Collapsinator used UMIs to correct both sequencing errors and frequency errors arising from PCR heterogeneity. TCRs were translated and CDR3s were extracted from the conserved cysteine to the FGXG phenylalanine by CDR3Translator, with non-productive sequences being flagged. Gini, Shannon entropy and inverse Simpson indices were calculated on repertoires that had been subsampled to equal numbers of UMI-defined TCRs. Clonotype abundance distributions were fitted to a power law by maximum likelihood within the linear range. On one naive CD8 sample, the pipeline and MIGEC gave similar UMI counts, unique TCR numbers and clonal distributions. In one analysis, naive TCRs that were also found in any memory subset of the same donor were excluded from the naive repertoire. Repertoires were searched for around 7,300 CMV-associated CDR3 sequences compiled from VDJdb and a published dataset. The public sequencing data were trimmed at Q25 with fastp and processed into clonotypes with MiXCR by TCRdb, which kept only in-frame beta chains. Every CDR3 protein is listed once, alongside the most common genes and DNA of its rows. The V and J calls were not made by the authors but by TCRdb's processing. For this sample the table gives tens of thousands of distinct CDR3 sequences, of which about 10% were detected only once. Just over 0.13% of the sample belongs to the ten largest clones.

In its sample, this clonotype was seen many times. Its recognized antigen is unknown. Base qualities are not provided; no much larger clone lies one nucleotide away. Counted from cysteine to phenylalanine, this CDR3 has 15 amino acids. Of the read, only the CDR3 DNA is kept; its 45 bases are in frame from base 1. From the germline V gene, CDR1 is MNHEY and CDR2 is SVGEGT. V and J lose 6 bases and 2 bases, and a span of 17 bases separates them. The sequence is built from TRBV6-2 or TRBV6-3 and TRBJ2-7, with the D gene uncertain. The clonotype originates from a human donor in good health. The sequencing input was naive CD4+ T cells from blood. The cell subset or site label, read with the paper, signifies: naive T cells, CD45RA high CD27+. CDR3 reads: CASSPSRRTAYEQYF. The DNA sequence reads TGTGCCAGCAGCCCCTCCCGACGCACAGCCTACGAGCAGTACTTC.